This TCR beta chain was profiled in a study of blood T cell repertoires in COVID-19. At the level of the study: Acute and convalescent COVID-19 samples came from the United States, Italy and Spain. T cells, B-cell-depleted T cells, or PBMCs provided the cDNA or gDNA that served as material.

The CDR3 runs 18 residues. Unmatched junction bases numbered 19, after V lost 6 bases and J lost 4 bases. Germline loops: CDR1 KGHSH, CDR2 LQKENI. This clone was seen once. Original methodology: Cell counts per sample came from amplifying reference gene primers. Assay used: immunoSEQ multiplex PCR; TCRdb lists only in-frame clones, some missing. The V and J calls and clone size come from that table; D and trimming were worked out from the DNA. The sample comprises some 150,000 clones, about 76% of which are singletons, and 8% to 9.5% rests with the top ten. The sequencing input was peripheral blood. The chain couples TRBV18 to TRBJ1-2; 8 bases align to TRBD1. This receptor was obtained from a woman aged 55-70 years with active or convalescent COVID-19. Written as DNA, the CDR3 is TGTGCCAGCTCTTCGTTCCTATTGACAGGGGTATTAAGCTATGGCTACACCTTC. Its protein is CASSSFLLTGVLSYGYTF.